This T cell receptor beta chain is from a study of Ad26.COV2.S vaccination and SARS-CoV-2 variants. Treatment of the sample: around 19 received Ad26.COV2.S at low or high dose, single or two shots; about 5 received placebo; per-sample allocation not given. Following the first vaccine or placebo injection, samples were taken on day 63. Method: immunoSEQ multiplex PCR; TCRdb's copy keeps in-frame clones and lacks some. The sample holds 350,000 to 500,000 clones, roughly nine tenths seen once. Germline CDR1 reads SGHNT; CDR2 reads YYREEE (reference sequence). The CDR3 has 14 residues. Trimming cost V 1 base and J 6 bases, with 12 bases left between them.

This rearrangement joins TRBV5-4 to TRBJ2-3; D unclear. This clonotype was obtained from a person between 18 and 65 years old who received the Ad26.COV2.S COVID-19 vaccine or a placebo. The input for sequencing was peripheral blood, taken in a trial of Ad26.COV2.S vaccine versus placebo. The CDR3, as DNA: TGTGCCAGCAGCTTGACGCCTATAAGGGATACGCAGTATTTT. Protein product: CASSLTPIRDTQYF.